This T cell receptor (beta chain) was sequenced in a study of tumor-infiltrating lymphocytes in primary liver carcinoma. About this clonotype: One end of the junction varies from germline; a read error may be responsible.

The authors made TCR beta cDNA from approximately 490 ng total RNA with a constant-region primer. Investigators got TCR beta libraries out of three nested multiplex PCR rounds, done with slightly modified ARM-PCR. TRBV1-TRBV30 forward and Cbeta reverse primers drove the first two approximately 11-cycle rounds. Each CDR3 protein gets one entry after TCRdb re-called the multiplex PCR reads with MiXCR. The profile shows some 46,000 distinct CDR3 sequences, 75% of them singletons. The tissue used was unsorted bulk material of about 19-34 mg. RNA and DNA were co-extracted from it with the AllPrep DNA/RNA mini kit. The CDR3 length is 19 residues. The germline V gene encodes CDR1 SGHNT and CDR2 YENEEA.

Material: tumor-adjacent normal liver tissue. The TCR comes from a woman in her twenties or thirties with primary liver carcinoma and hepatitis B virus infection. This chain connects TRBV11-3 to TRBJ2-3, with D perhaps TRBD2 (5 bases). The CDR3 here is CVSSLGFGVGVGGTDTQYF. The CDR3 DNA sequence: TGTGTCAGCAGCTTAGGTTTTGGAGTGGGAGTAGGAGGCACAGATACGCAGTATTTT.